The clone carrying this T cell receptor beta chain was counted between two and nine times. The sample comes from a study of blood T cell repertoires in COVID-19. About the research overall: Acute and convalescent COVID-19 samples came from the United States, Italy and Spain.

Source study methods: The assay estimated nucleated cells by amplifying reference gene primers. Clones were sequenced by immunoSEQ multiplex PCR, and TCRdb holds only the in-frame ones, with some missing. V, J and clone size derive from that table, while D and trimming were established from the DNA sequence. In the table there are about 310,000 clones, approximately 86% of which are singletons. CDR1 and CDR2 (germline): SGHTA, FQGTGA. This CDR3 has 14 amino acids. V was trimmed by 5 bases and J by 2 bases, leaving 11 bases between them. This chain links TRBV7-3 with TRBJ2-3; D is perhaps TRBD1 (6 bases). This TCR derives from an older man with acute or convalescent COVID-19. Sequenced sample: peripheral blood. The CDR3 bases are TGTGCCAGCAGCCTTACAGGGACCACAGATACGCAGTATTTT. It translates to CASSLTGTTDTQYF.